The 17 T cell receptor beta chains below come from one sample, sequenced in a study of T cell repertoires in cytomegalovirus infection. These receptors are not linked to any known antigen. TCRdb reprocessed the reads via MiXCR and lists one record per CDR3 protein. In the table there are about 830,000 distinct CDR3 sequences, approximately 32% of which are singletons. The sequencing used cultured CD8+ T cells from PBMCs, collected from culture after CMV antigen stimulation. The receptors originated from a human donor in good health (CMV status not recorded). Some clones in this sample may be carry-over from other donors' samples.

This clonotype has just a few counts. The chain has TRBV7-6 and TRBJ2-7; TRBD2 aligns across 7 bases. Germline values: CDR1 SGHVS, CDR2 FNYEAQ. There are 14 residues in the CDR3. J gave up 4 bases and V 3 bases, and 6 bases lay outside the gene matches. The CDR3 DNA sequence: TGTGCCAGCAGCTTGGATCCGGGACTATACGAGCAGTACTTC. Encoded protein: CASSLDPGLYEQYF.

The chain recombines TRBV19 with TRBJ1-2; no clear D gene. Deletions cut 5 bases from V and 5 bases from J, with 15 bases between. This CDR3 has 14 amino acids. The germline V gene has CDR1 LNHDA and CDR2 SQIVND (reference sequence). CDR3 DNA sequence: TGTGCCAGTAGTCACCCAACGAGGTTATATGGCTACACCTTC. Translated: CASSHPTRLYGYTF.

This clonotype appeared a few times. CDR3 loop: CASSPTTGLYQPQHF. CDR3 DNA sequence: TGTGCCAGCTCACCAACGACAGGGTTATATCAGCCCCAGCATTTT. The V call is TRBV18, the J call TRBJ1-5; the match to TRBD1 covers 7 bases. The ends lost 2 bases at V and 5 bases at J; junction bases unmatched: 6. This CDR3 has 15 residues. The germline V gene has CDR1 KGHSH and CDR2 LQKENI. Together with reference TRBV18 and TRBJ1-5, the CDR3 gives the full variable domain: NAGVMQNPRHLVRRRGQEARLRCSPMKGHSHVYWYRQLPEEGLKFMVYLQKENIIDESGMPKERFSAEFPKEGPSILRIQQVVRGDSAAYFCASSPTTGLYQPQHFGDGTRLSIL.

This clonotype was picked up many times. The chain couples TRBV18 to TRBJ2-7; possibly TRBD2 for D (5 bases). Germline values: CDR1 KGHSH, CDR2 LQKENI. Between the trimmed V and J ends, which lost 5 bases and 6 bases, there was a span of 17 bases. There are 14 residues in the CDR3. The CDR3 sequence is CASSSRHYRGEQYV. The CDR3, as DNA: TGTGCCAGCTCAAGTAGGCACTATCGGGGCGAGCAGTACGTC.

In this sample, this clonotype turned up a few times. The chain uses TRBV6-5 and TRBJ1-5, with D tentatively TRBD1 (6 bases). Germline CDR1 and CDR2: MNHEY and SVGAGI. CDR3 length equals 14 residues. Trimming shortened V by 0 bases and J by 7 bases, and 10 bases separated the two germline ends. The CDR3 DNA is TGTGCCAGCAGTTACTCGAACGGGGGCCAGCCCCAGCATTTT. It codes for CASSYSNGGQPQHF.

In its sample, this clonotype was seen once. V is TRBV4-1 and J is TRBJ2-1; TRBD2 matches at 9 bases. The CDR3 consists of 16 residues. J lost 12 bases, V lost 4 bases, and 16 bases had no gene match. Looked up from germline, CDR1 is MGHRA and CDR2 is YSYEKL. The CDR3 loop reads CASSLLGGGGTRRQFF. The DNA of the CDR3 is TGCGCCAGCAGCCTCCTCGGCGGGGGGGGGACAAGAAGGCAGTTCTTC.

This clonotype came up many times. J is TRBJ1-1 and V is TRBV7-9; 9 nucleotides agree with TRBD1. V was clipped by 7 bases and J by 1 base; unmatched bases: 4. Germline V gives CDR1 SEHNR, CDR2 FQNEAQ (reference sequence). The CDR3 contains 14 residues. The CDR3: CASNPGQGNTEAFF. The CDR3 nucleotides are TGTGCCAGCAACCCGGGACAGGGGAACACTGAAGCTTTCTTT.

This clonotype was picked up a small number of times. The CDR3, as DNA: TGTGCCAGCAGTTCCCAGGGGGCGTTCTATAATTCACCCCTCCACTTT. It yields the protein CASSSQGAFYNSPLHF. V usage is TRBV28 and J usage is TRBJ1-6, with 8 bases that match TRBD1. Germline V lookup: CDR1 MDHEN, CDR2 SYDVKM. Germline trimming cut 4 bases from V and 3 bases from J; bases unmatched to any gene: 5. The CDR3 is made up of 16 amino acids.

The chain carries TRBV7-3 and TRBJ2-2; TRBD2 matches 16 bases. Germline V gives CDR1 SGHTA, CDR2 FQGTGA. With V trimmed by 5 bases and J by 7 bases, 10 bases remained unmatched. CDR3 length: 18 residues. The CDR3 reads CASSPRGLAGGFDGELFF. DNA of the CDR3: TGTGCCAGCAGCCCCCGGGGACTAGCGGGGGGGTTCGACGGGGAGCTGTTTTTT.

This clonotype was observed at least ten times. V gene TRBV7-9 combines with J gene TRBJ1-4; unclear D gene. Trimming took off 5 bases at V and 5 bases at J, with 21 bases between the two ends. From germline, CDR1 is SEHNR and CDR2 FQNEAQ (reference sequence). The CDR3 consists of 17 residues. The CDR3 DNA sequence: TGTGCCAGCAGCCTCGAGATCGTGGGCCACCTAAATGAAAAACTGTTTTTT. It specifies CASSLEIVGHLNEKLFF.

The rearrangement joins TRBV7-9 to TRBJ2-1, with TRBD1 identical over 9 bases. The CDR3 has 16 residues. Trimming cost V 5 bases and J 1 base; bases outside gene matches: 6. Per the germline V gene, CDR1 is SEHNR and CDR2 is FQNEAQ (reference sequence). CDR3 sequence reads: CASSQADRGSYNEQFF. The CDR3 DNA reads as TGTGCCAGCAGCCAAGCAGACAGGGGGTCCTACAATGAGCAGTTCTTC.

This clonotype was detected ten times or more. The J gene is TRBJ2-7, the V gene TRBV7-2; D not certain. The CDR3 has 14 residues. Germline CDR1 reads SGHTA; CDR2 reads FQGNSA. The germline V and J ends were trimmed by 3 bases and 3 bases, with 12 bases remaining between them. In nucleotides, the CDR3 is TGTGCCAGCAGCTTTAAAGACACCTTCTACGAGCAGTACGTC. This codes for CASSFKDTFYEQYV.

The J gene is TRBJ2-1, the V gene TRBV10-3; maybe TRBD1 (5 bases). Germline V gene data show CDR1 as ENHRY and CDR2 as SYGVKD. The CDR3 covers 14 residues. Trimming removed 4 bases at V and 8 bases at J, with 15 bases between. The CDR3 protein is CAISVSRGAHEQFF. As DNA, the CDR3 is TGTGCCATCAGTGTGAGTCGTGGGGCGCATGAGCAGTTCTTC.

The table lists this clonotype with many counts. CDR3 region: CASSFRRGGGETQYF. Written as DNA, the CDR3 is TGTGCCAGCAGCTTCCGACGAGGCGGTGGGGAGACCCAGTACTTC. This rearrangement joins TRBV7-8 to TRBJ2-5; D uncertain. V was clipped by 3 bases and J by 5 bases, with 16 bases between them. In germline, CDR1 is SGHVS, CDR2 FQNEAQ. CDR3 size: 15 residues.

This clonotype was detected ten times or more. The rearrangement links TRBV7-6 to TRBJ2-1; TRBD1 agrees at 8 bases. The CDR3 is 15 residues long. V lost 4 bases to trimming and J lost 3 bases; unmatched junction nucleotides: 5. From germline, CDR1 is SGHVS and CDR2 FNYEAQ. The CDR3 sequence is CASSSGQGRYNEQFF. DNA of the CDR3: TGTGCCAGCAGCTCCGGACAGGGACGCTACAATGAGCAGTTCTTC. Combining the CDR3 with reference TRBV7-6 and TRBJ2-1 gives the whole variable domain GAGVSQSPRYKVTKRGQDVALRCDPISGHVSLYWYRQALGQGPEFLTYFNYEAQQDKSGLPNDRFSAERPEGSISTLTIQRTEQRDSAMYRCASSSGQGRYNEQFFGPGTRLTVL.

This clonotype was counted many times. This chain joins TRBV7-2 and TRBJ1-2, with TRBD1 as a possible D gene (6 bases). Trimming removed 5 bases from V and 4 bases from J, with 17 bases in between. The CDR3 length is 15 residues. Looked up from germline, CDR1 is SGHTA and CDR2 is FQGNSA. Here the CDR3 DNA reads TGTGCCAGCAGCATTGAGCCGGCGACAGGCTATGGCTACACCTTC. Protein product: CASSIEPATGYGYTF.

In this sample, this clonotype turned up a few times. The rearrangement links TRBV7-9 to TRBJ2-2; D is ambiguous. Trimming shortened V by 1 base and J by 3 bases, and 12 bases separated the two germline ends. The CDR3 is 16 amino acids. Germline values: CDR1 SEHNR, CDR2 FQNEAQ (reference sequence). The chain's CDR3 is CASSLVGPSDTGELFF. In DNA, the CDR3 is TGTGCCAGCAGCTTAGTGGGTCCTTCGGACACCGGGGAGCTGTTTTTT. Based on the CDR3 plus reference TRBV7-9 and TRBJ2-2, the full variable domain is DTGVSQNPRHKITKRGQNVTFRCDPISEHNRLYWYRQTLGQGPEFLTYFQNEAQLEKSRLLSDRFSAERPKGSFSTLEIQRTEQGDSAMYLCASSLVGPSDTGELFFGEGSRLTVL.